This T cell receptor (beta chain) was obtained from a study of shared clonotypes between healthy human individuals. Study at large: Per donor, three plates held CD4 naive cells, three held CD4 memory, two held CD8 naive and one held CD8 memory. Study findings and constraints: Larger estimated richness was generally seen in naive subsets than in memory subsets.

Every subset's genomic DNA went evenly onto several immunoSEQ plates. Generated by immunoSEQ multiplex PCR, the TCRdb table keeps only in-frame clones and is missing some. The sample has about 340,000 clones, around 67% seen once; the top ten hold about 10%. V was pared by 0 bases and J by 4 bases, with 6 bases between. The CDR3 consists of 13 residues. Per the germline V gene, CDR1 is SGHDT and CDR2 is YYEEEE. To note about this clone: The antigen remains unidentified.

Specimen: memory CD4+ T cells sorted from blood. Subset meaning: CD45RA-negative fraction. This receptor was taken from a man aged 30 to 45 in good health. The J gene is TRBJ2-3, the V gene TRBV5-6; possibly TRBD2 for D (6 bases). This CDR3 is CASSLGLADTQYF. CDR3 nucleotides: TGTGCCAGCAGCTTGGGACTAGCAGATACGCAGTATTTT. The variable domain in full, with the rest retrieved from reference TRBV5-6 and TRBJ2-3, is DAGVTQSPTHLIKTRGQQVTLRCSPKSGHDTVSWYQQALGQGPQFIFQYYEEEERQRGNFPDRFSGHQFPNYSSELNVNALLLGDSALYLCASSLGLADTQYFGPGTRLTVL.